The present entry profiles one T cell receptor (beta chain) with its context. Germline V gene sequence: CDR1 SGHRS, CDR2 YFSETQ. Trimming took 9 bases from V and 3 from J; bases not matched to a gene: 7. CDR3 length: 13 residues. This specimen belongs to a study of blood T cell repertoires in COVID-19. Overall study: The United States, Italy and Spain supplied acute and convalescent COVID-19 samples. PBMCs, B-cell-depleted T cells, or T cells provided the cDNA or gDNA that made up the material.

Original handling: Estimation of nucleated cell counts was performed using reference gene primer amplification. The assay was immunoSEQ multiplex PCR, and TCRdb's table has in-frame clones only and misses some. The V and J calls and clone size come from that table; D and trimming were worked out from the DNA. The sample holds more than 60,000 clones; about nine tenths are singletons and the top ten take about 7%. This sequence joins TRBV5-1 and TRBJ2-5, with 8 bases matching TRBD2. The sequencing input was peripheral blood. This sequence was found in a human donor in a cohort sampled during active COVID-19. CDR3 loop: CATGLAPEETQYF. In DNA form, the CDR3 reads TGCGCCACTGGACTAGCCCCAGAAGAGACCCAGTACTTC.